The next 10 T cell receptor beta chains were all read from a single sample in a study of T cell responses to AZD1222 COVID-19 vaccine. Repertoires were generated with immunoSEQ multiplex PCR, while TCRdb's copy carries only in-frame clones and drops some. This table holds approximately 110,000 clones, 88% found once. The material was peripheral blood, obtained on day 0 of AZD1222 vaccination. The source is an adult in good health.

The chain employs TRBV6-1 and TRBJ1-1, with TRBD1 matching over 8 bases. There are 12 residues in the CDR3. The V and J ends lost 3 bases and 11 bases, in that order; junction bases with no gene match: 5. Germline V gene sequence: CDR1 MNHNS, CDR2 SASEGT. CDR3 protein: CASSEDRVRAFF. Here the CDR3 DNA reads TGTGCCAGCAGTGAGGACAGGGTCCGGGCTTTCTTT.

This chain links TRBV5-6 with TRBJ2-2, with D uncertain. The CDR3 runs 15 residues. The V gene's germline CDR1 is SGHDT and CDR2 YYEEEE. V shed 0 bases and J shed 2 bases, with 8 bases lying between them. In DNA, the CDR3 is TGTGCCAGCAGCTTGGGCCGTCTCAACACCGGGGAGCTGTTTTTT. Residues: CASSLGRLNTGELFF. Together with reference TRBV5-6 and TRBJ2-2, the CDR3 gives the full variable domain: DAGVTQSPTHLIKTRGQQVTLRCSPKSGHDTVSWYQQALGQGPQFIFQYYEEEERQRGNFPDRFSGHQFPNYSSELNVNALLLGDSALYLCASSLGRLNTGELFFGEGSRLTVL.

This clone was counted once. The chain links TRBV11-2 to TRBJ2-3, with 8 positions matching TRBD2. Trimming at V came to 3 bases and at J to 2 bases, leaving 7 bases not matched to a gene. Germline assignment: CDR1 SGHAT and CDR2 FQNNGV. The CDR3 is 16 residues long. DNA for the CDR3: TGTGCCAGCAGCTTGGTACCGGGGGGGCTCACAGATACGCAGTATTTT. It encodes CASSLVPGGLTDTQYF.

V is TRBV7-9 and J is TRBJ2-5, with 8 bases that match TRBD1. CDR1 is SEHNR and CDR2 is FQNEAQ in the germline V gene (reference sequence). This CDR3 is 16 amino acids long. After removal of 4 bases from V and 5 bases from J, the junction contained 12 bases not matched to a gene. In DNA form, the CDR3 reads TGTGCCAGCAGCTCCCCGACTCAGGGGGCGGAGGAGACCCAGTACTTC. Protein product: CASSSPTQGAEETQYF.

J is TRBJ2-1 and V is TRBV13; 9 bases are shared with TRBD1. Germline CDR1 is PRHDT and CDR2 is FYEKMQ (reference sequence). V gave up 4 bases and J gave up 4 bases; unmatched junction bases: 11. CDR3 size: 17 residues. The CDR3 loop is CASSSNTGGQGYNEQFF. CDR3 nucleotides: TGTGCCAGCAGCTCGAATACCGGGGGACAGGGTTACAATGAGCAGTTCTTC.

V usage is TRBV19 and J usage is TRBJ2-1; D is possibly TRBD2 (5 bases). This CDR3 has 13 residues. CDR1 is LNHDA and CDR2 is SQIVND in the germline V gene (reference sequence). Trimming pared 5 bases from V and 6 bases from J, leaving 11 bases between. The CDR3 region has the DNA TGTGCCAGTAGTCCTAGACTACCCAATGAGCAGTTCTTC. Translating it yields CASSPRLPNEQFF.

This clone was seen more than once but under ten times. This sequence joins TRBV4-2 and TRBJ2-7; TRBD2 agrees at 11 bases. CDR3 length: 16 amino acids. CDR1 is LGHNA, CDR2 YNFKEQ, per germline. V dropped 0 bases and J dropped 0; count of bases not matched to a gene: 1. CDR3 amino acids: CASSQDGTSGSYEQYF. The CDR3 DNA follows: TGTGCCAGCAGCCAAGATGGGACTAGCGGCTCCTACGAGCAGTACTTC.

The genes are TRBV6-2 or TRBV6-3 and TRBJ1-1; D not resolved. The ends were cut back, 2 bases at V and 4 bases at J, with 11 bases in the middle. The germline V gene encodes CDR1 MNHEY and CDR2 SVGEGT. The CDR3 runs 14 residues. CDR3 in amino acids: CASSYGLGSTEAFF. The CDR3 DNA reads as TGTGCCAGCAGTTACGGGCTGGGGAGCACTGAAGCTTTCTTT.

This rearrangement joins TRBV19 to TRBJ1-5; D is undetermined. The CDR3 is 13 amino acids. V was pared by 5 bases and J by 8 bases, with 13 bases between. The germline gives CDR1 LNHDA, CDR2 SQIVND (reference sequence). The CDR3 protein is CASSRALQEPQHF. Here the CDR3 DNA reads TGTGCCAGTAGTCGGGCGCTCCAGGAGCCCCAGCATTTT.

The J gene is TRBJ2-2, the V gene TRBV7-9; no clear D gene. The germline gives CDR1 SEHNR, CDR2 FQNEAQ (reference sequence). The CDR3 has 16 residues. V was cut by 5 bases and J by 2 bases, with 15 bases left in between. CDR3 in amino acids: CASSAPKTGNTGELFF. DNA of the CDR3: TGTGCCAGCAGCGCCCCCAAGACGGGCAACACCGGGGAGCTGTTTTTT.